One and the same sample provided the 18 T cell receptor beta chains below, sequenced in a study of long-term antiretroviral therapy in people with HIV. The assay, immunoSEQ v3.0, was run at survey level. Sequencing used immunoSEQ multiplex PCR; TCRdb keeps in-frame clones, though not all of them. Found here are 20,000 to 30,000 clones, around 83% of them singletons; the top ten hold 23%. The starting material was unsorted PBMCs, obtained 0.4 years after starting antiretroviral therapy. These receptor sequences come from a man aged 50 or older with HIV.

The chain is built from TRBV2 and TRBJ1-4, with a possible D match to TRBD1 (5 bases). CDR1 is SNHLY, CDR2 FYNNEI, per germline. The CDR3 consists of 14 residues. V lost 10 bases to trimming and J lost 0 bases, with 12 bases between them. The CDR3 DNA reads TGTGCCACCGGGGGGATTGCAACTAATGAAAAACTGTTTTTT. This translates into CATGGIATNEKLFF.

The chain has TRBV5-1 and TRBJ2-7; the D gene could be TRBD1 or TRBD2 (5 bases each). The V and J ends lost 7 bases and 1 base respectively, with 15 bases between them. This CDR3 is 14 amino acids long. The germline gives CDR1 SGHRS, CDR2 YFSETQ. The CDR3 bases are TGCGCCAGCTGTCGGGACGGCTTATCCTACGAGCAGTACTTC. Its translation: CASCRDGLSYEQYF.

J is TRBJ2-3 and V is TRBV6-1; D may be TRBD1 (5 bases). The germline CDR1 and CDR2 sequences are MNHNS and SASEGT. The germline V and J ends were trimmed by 3 bases and 0 bases, with 10 bases remaining between them. The CDR3 runs 15 residues. CDR3 sequence: CASSETAFSTDTQYF. The CDR3 DNA reads TGTGCCAGCAGTGAGACAGCGTTTAGCACAGATACGCAGTATTTT.

The rearrangement uses TRBV9 and TRBJ1-1, with 7 positions matching TRBD1. Germline V gives CDR1 SGDLS, CDR2 YYNGEE. This CDR3 region has 14 residues. V lost 3 bases to trimming and J lost 6 bases; unmatched junction nucleotides: 8. The CDR3 spells CASSALTGTAEAFF. The CDR3, as DNA: TGTGCCAGCAGCGCCCTCACCGGGACAGCTGAAGCTTTCTTT.

The rearrangement joins TRBV5-1 to TRBJ1-1; the D is unclear. The CDR3 is 14 amino acids. Germline values: CDR1 SGHRS, CDR2 YFSETQ. Trimming left V 4 bases short and J 3 bases short, with 13 bases between. CDR3 DNA sequence: TGCGCCAGCAGCCGGAGGGTACTCGACACTGAAGCTTTCTTT. It is translated as CASSRRVLDTEAFF.

The J gene is TRBJ2-2, the V gene TRBV5-4; D perhaps matches TRBD2 (5 bases). The CDR3 contains 13 residues. Germline CDR1 SGHNT, CDR2 YYREEE (reference sequence). V lost 1 base and J 6 bases, leaving 7 bases between the germline ends. The DNA for the CDR3 is TGTGCCAGCAGCTTGTGGGGAGCCGGGGAGCTGTTTTTT. It translates to CASSLWGAGELFF.

The rearrangement links TRBV4-2 to TRBJ2-1; 15 bases map to TRBD2. The CDR3 contains 18 residues. The V and J ends lost 0 bases and 5 bases, in that order; junction bases with no gene match: 5. Germline loops: CDR1 LGHNA, CDR2 YNFKEQ. The CDR3 nucleotides read TGTGCCAGCAGCCAAGATTATGGACTAGCGGGGGGGAACAATGAGCAGTTCTTC. Amino acid sequence: CASSQDYGLAGGNNEQFF.

The chain links TRBV11-3 to TRBJ1-1; D not certain. V lost 4 bases and J lost 1, with 7 bases in between. The CDR3 contains 13 residues. Germline CDR1 and CDR2: SGHNT and YENEEA. CDR3 bases: TGTGCCAGCAGCTCTCAGTCGAACACTGAAGCTTTCTTT. Its translation: CASSSQSNTEAFF. The full variable domain, rest sourced from reference TRBV11-3 and TRBJ1-1, is EAGVVQSPRYKIIEKKQPVAFWCNPISGHNTLYWYLQNLGQGPELLIRYENEEAVDDSQLPKDRFSAERLKGVDSTLKIQPAELGDSAVYLCASSSQSNTEAFFGQGTRLTVV.

V gene TRBV7-9 combines with J gene TRBJ2-7; weak D call: TRBD1 (6 bases). This CDR3 is built from 16 residues. Trimming stripped 2 bases from V and 1 base from J, with 15 bases between. Germline CDR1 SEHNR, CDR2 FQNEAQ (reference sequence). The CDR3 is CASSLIHQQGSYEQYF. In DNA form, the CDR3 reads TGTGCCAGCAGCTTAATCCACCAACAGGGATCCTACGAGCAGTACTTC.

The chain has TRBV7-2 and TRBJ1-1, with 9 nucleotides matching TRBD1. CDR3 length: 14 amino acids. V lost 3 bases and J lost 8; bases outside the gene matches: 7. Germline V gene data show CDR1 as SGHTA and CDR2 as FQGNSA. CDR3 DNA: TGTGCCAGCAGCTTGGACAGGGGTTGGGGGGAAGCTTTCTTT. The encoded protein is CASSLDRGWGEAFF.

This clone appeared a single time. This chain links TRBV4-1 with TRBJ2-3, with D uncertain. The CDR3 is made up of 14 amino acids. V lost 2 bases and J lost 6, with 12 bases in between. Germline assignment: CDR1 MGHRA and CDR2 YSYEKL. The chain's CDR3 is CASSQQNARDTQYF. DNA of the CDR3: TGCGCCAGCAGCCAACAGAATGCCCGTGATACGCAGTATTTT.

The V gene is TRBV6-1, the J gene TRBJ2-7; either TRBD1 or TRBD2 may fit D (5 bases each). The CDR3 is made up of 14 amino acids. Trimming stripped 3 bases from V and 2 bases from J, with 11 bases between. Germline V gives CDR1 MNHNS, CDR2 SASEGT. The CDR3 region is CASSDGAPTYEQYF. In nucleotides, the CDR3 is TGTGCCAGCAGTGACGGGGCCCCCACCTACGAGCAGTACTTC.

This rearrangement joins TRBV19 to TRBJ1-5; possibly TRBD1 for D (6 bases). The ends were cut back, 6 bases at V and 6 bases at J, with 18 bases in the middle. Germline V gene data show CDR1 as LNHDA and CDR2 as SQIVND (reference sequence). This CDR3 is 15 amino acids long. As DNA, the CDR3 is TGTGCCAGTAGCCCCCCAGGGGTGGGAAGTCAGCCCCAGCATTTT. Translated: CASSPPGVGSQPQHF.

The chain couples TRBV27 to TRBJ1-2, with 9 bases aligning to TRBD1. Germline V gene lookup returns CDR1 MNHEY and CDR2 SMNVEV (reference sequence). J was trimmed by 7 bases and V by 2 bases; bases with no gene match: 2. The CDR3 contains 13 residues. This chain's CDR3 is CASSLGQGSGYTF. DNA of the CDR3: TGTGCCAGCAGTTTAGGACAGGGGAGTGGCTACACCTTC.

The chain carries TRBV28 and TRBJ2-1; 10 bases are shared with TRBD2. The CDR3 covers 13 residues. V dropped 11 bases and J dropped 8; count of bases not matched to a gene: 9. In germline, CDR1 is MDHEN, CDR2 SYDVKM. As DNA, the CDR3 is TGTGCCGGAGCGGGGGGGTATCGGGATGAGCAGTTCTTC. It yields the protein CAGAGGYRDEQFF.

The rearrangement joins TRBV6-6 to TRBJ2-1; 11 bases align to TRBD1. The ends lost 2 bases at V and 7 bases at J; junction bases unmatched: 4. Germline V gene sequence: CDR1 MNHNY, CDR2 SVGAGI (reference sequence). The CDR3 has 15 residues. The CDR3 here is CASSYEGTGGNEQFF. The CDR3 bases are TGTGCCAGCAGTTACGAGGGGACAGGGGGGAATGAGCAGTTCTTC.

V gene TRBV27 combines with J gene TRBJ2-3; 9 bases map to TRBD1. This CDR3 contains 19 residues. V lost 6 bases and J lost 6; bases outside the gene matches: 22. The V gene's germline CDR1 is MNHEY and CDR2 SMNVEV (reference sequence). The CDR3 region is CASSLLVLRPGQGKDTQYF. The CDR3 DNA follows: TGTGCCAGCAGCCTTTTGGTTCTCCGCCCGGGACAGGGAAAGGATACGCAGTATTTT.

This chain uses TRBV28 with TRBJ2-4, with TRBD2 as a possible D gene (6 bases). This CDR3 has 12 residues. Germline V gives CDR1 MDHEN, CDR2 SYDVKM. Trimming left V 7 bases short and J 9 bases short, with 13 bases between. CDR3 nucleotide sequence: TGTGCCAGCATCTCGGCCGGGGGCATTCAGTACTTC. It translates to CASISAGGIQYF.